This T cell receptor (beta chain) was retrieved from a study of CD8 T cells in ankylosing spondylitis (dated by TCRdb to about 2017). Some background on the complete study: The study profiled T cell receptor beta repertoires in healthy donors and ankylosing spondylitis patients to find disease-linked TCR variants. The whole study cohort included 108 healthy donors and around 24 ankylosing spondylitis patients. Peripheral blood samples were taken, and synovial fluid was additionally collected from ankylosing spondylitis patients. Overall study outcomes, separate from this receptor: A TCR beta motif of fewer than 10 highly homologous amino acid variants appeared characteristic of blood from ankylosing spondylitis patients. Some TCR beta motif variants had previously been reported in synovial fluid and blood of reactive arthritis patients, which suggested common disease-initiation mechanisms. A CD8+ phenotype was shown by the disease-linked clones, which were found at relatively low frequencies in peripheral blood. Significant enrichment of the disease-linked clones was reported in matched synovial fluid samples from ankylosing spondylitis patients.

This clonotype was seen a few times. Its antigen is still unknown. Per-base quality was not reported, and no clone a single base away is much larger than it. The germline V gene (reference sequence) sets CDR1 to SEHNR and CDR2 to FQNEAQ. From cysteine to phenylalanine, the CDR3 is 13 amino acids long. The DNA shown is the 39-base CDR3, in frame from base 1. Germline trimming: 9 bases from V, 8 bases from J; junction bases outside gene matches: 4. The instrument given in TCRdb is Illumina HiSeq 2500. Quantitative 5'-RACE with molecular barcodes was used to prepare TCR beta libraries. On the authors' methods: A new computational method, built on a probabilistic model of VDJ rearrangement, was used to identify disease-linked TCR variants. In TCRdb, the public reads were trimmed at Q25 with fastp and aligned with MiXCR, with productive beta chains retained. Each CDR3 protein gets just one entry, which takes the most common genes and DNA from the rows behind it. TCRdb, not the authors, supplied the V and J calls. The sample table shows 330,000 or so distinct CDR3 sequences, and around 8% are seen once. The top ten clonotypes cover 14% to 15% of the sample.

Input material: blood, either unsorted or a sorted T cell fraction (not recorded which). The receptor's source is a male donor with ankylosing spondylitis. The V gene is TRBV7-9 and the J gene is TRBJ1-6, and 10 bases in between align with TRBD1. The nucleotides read TGTGCCAGGACAGGGGGCCAGGATTCACCCCTCCACTTT. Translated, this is CARTGGQDSPLHF.